Listed below are T cell receptor beta chains from one sample, sequenced in a study of cytomegalovirus exposure and HLA in healthy donors. Assay used: immunoSEQ multiplex PCR; TCRdb lists only in-frame clones, some missing. The table includes around 150,000 clones, about 80% detected once. Input material: PBMCs. These receptors came from a woman younger than 45 in good health and CMV-seronegative. Each CDR3 is given with its conserved first and last residue. Each record gives: CDR3 length, clone size, J gene, D gene, V gene, CDR3 protein, CDR3 DNA. A D gene is named only where the DNA matches it firmly. The listing skips clone size in some rows; elsewhere it reads once, few, many or a size class.

cdr3_length: 16
clone_size: -
j_call: TRBJ1-1
d_call: -
v_call: TRBV2
cdr3_aa: CASRDPRGRRVTEAFF
cdr3_nt: TGTGCCAGCAGAGACCCTCGTGGTAGGCGGGTCACTGAAGCTTTCTTT

cdr3_length: 16
clone_size: -
j_call: TRBJ2-1
d_call: TRBD2
v_call: TRBV9
cdr3_aa: CASSVGVIGGRNEQFF
cdr3_nt: TGTGCCAGCAGCGTAGGGGTTATCGGGGGGAGGAATGAGCAGTTCTTC

cdr3_length: 17
clone_size: -
j_call: TRBJ1-6
d_call: -
v_call: TRBV30
cdr3_aa: CAWSSYTQGDWNSPLHF
cdr3_nt: TGTGCCTGGAGCTCCTATACCCAGGGTGATTGGAATTCACCCCTCCACTTT

cdr3_length: 14
clone_size: -
j_call: TRBJ2-2
d_call: -
v_call: TRBV6-5
cdr3_aa: CASSYSTSPGELFF
cdr3_nt: TGTGCCAGCAGTTACTCGACTTCCCCCGGGGAGCTGTTTTTT

cdr3_length: 15
clone_size: -
j_call: TRBJ2-4
d_call: TRBD1
v_call: TRBV6-5
cdr3_aa: CASSLDRIAKNIQYF
cdr3_nt: TGTGCCAGCAGTCTGGACAGGATAGCCAAAAACATTCAGTACTTC

cdr3_length: 14
clone_size: -
j_call: TRBJ2-5
d_call: -
v_call: TRBV2
cdr3_aa: CASSETRSKETQYF
cdr3_nt: TGTGCCAGCAGTGAGACTAGGTCGAAGGAGACCCAGTACTTC

cdr3_length: 14
clone_size: -
j_call: TRBJ2-7
d_call: TRBD1
v_call: TRBV6-1
cdr3_aa: CASSATGTGYEQYF
cdr3_nt: TGTGCCAGCAGTGCGACCGGGACAGGGTACGAGCAGTACTTC

cdr3_length: 15
clone_size: few
j_call: TRBJ2-1
d_call: TRBD1
v_call: TRBV5-5
cdr3_aa: CASSSGTGTYNEQFF
cdr3_nt: TGTGCCAGCAGCTCCGGGACAGGGACCTACAATGAGCAGTTCTTC

cdr3_length: 14
clone_size: once
j_call: TRBJ2-3
d_call: -
v_call: TRBV5-1
cdr3_aa: CASSLGGAVDTQYF
cdr3_nt: TGCGCCAGCAGCTTGGGTGGGGCGGTAGATACGCAGTATTTT

cdr3_length: 15
clone_size: -
j_call: TRBJ1-4
d_call: TRBD1
v_call: TRBV2
cdr3_aa: CASSEARGQREKLFF
cdr3_nt: TGTGCCAGCAGTGAGGCTAGGGGACAGCGCGAAAAACTGTTTTTT

cdr3_length: 15
clone_size: -
j_call: TRBJ2-2
d_call: -
v_call: TRBV4-3
cdr3_aa: CASSQEGQGLGELFF
cdr3_nt: TGCGCCAGCAGCCAAGAGGGGCAGGGACTCGGGGAGCTGTTTTTT

cdr3_length: 12
clone_size: -
j_call: TRBJ2-5
d_call: -
v_call: TRBV11-3
cdr3_aa: CASSRRGETQYF
cdr3_nt: TGTGCCAGCAGCCGCAGGGGAGAGACCCAGTACTTC

cdr3_length: 15
clone_size: -
j_call: TRBJ2-7
d_call: TRBD1
v_call: TRBV5-1
cdr3_aa: CASSLVRDRGDEQYF
cdr3_nt: TGCGCCAGCAGCTTGGTCAGGGACAGGGGAGACGAGCAGTACTTC

cdr3_length: 16
clone_size: -
j_call: TRBJ2-6
d_call: -
v_call: TRBV6-1
cdr3_aa: CASSESPLSGANVLTF
cdr3_nt: TGTGCCAGCAGTGAATCCCCCCTCTCTGGGGCCAACGTCCTGACTTTC

cdr3_length: 15
clone_size: -
j_call: TRBJ2-7
d_call: TRBD2
v_call: TRBV7-8
cdr3_aa: CASSLVEGSGGRQYF
cdr3_nt: TGTGCCAGCAGCTTAGTGGAAGGAAGCGGGGGGCGGCAGTACTTC

cdr3_length: 12
clone_size: -
j_call: TRBJ1-4
d_call: -
v_call: TRBV30
cdr3_aa: CAWSRRGGSLFF
cdr3_nt: TGTGCCTGGAGTCGGCGGGGAGGAAGTCTGTTTTTT

cdr3_length: 13
clone_size: -
j_call: TRBJ1-1
d_call: -
v_call: TRBV5-6
cdr3_aa: CASSAGRGTEAFF
cdr3_nt: TGTGCCAGCAGCGCTGGAAGGGGTACTGAAGCTTTCTTT

cdr3_length: 14
clone_size: -
j_call: TRBJ1-1
d_call: -
v_call: TRBV11-2
cdr3_aa: CASSSLKRDTEAFF
cdr3_nt: TGTGCCAGCAGCTCGCTAAAGAGAGACACTGAAGCTTTCTTT

cdr3_length: 15
clone_size: few
j_call: TRBJ1-6
d_call: -
v_call: TRBV19
cdr3_aa: CASTQGGTGNSPLHF
cdr3_nt: TGTGCCAGTACCCAGGGCGGGACCGGGAATTCACCCCTCCACTTT

cdr3_length: 13
clone_size: -
j_call: TRBJ2-3
d_call: -
v_call: TRBV19
cdr3_aa: CASTRGVADTQYF
cdr3_nt: TGTGCCAGTACCAGGGGGGTGGCAGATACGCAGTATTTT

cdr3_length: 15
clone_size: -
j_call: TRBJ2-1
d_call: TRBD2
v_call: TRBV30
cdr3_aa: CAWGRPRTRLGEQFF
cdr3_nt: TGTGCCTGGGGGAGACCCCGGACTAGGCTCGGTGAGCAGTTCTTC

cdr3_length: 15
clone_size: -
j_call: TRBJ1-1
d_call: TRBD1
v_call: TRBV5-8
cdr3_aa: CASRETGLRNTEAFF
cdr3_nt: TGTGCCAGCAGGGAGACAGGGCTGAGGAACACTGAAGCTTTCTTT

cdr3_length: 19
clone_size: -
j_call: TRBJ2-6
d_call: -
v_call: TRBV6-1
cdr3_aa: CASSEWRAGSFSGANVLTF
cdr3_nt: TGTGCCAGCAGTGAATGGAGGGCGGGCAGCTTCTCTGGGGCCAACGTCCTGACTTTC

cdr3_length: 15
clone_size: few
j_call: TRBJ2-2
d_call: -
v_call: TRBV4-1
cdr3_aa: CASSLRDTDTGELFF
cdr3_nt: TGCGCCAGCAGCCTCCGGGACACTGACACCGGGGAGCTGTTTTTT

cdr3_length: 13
clone_size: -
j_call: TRBJ1-2
d_call: TRBD1
v_call: TRBV5-4
cdr3_aa: CATGAVERYGYTF
cdr3_nt: TGTGCTACAGGGGCAGTTGAAAGATATGGCTACACCTTC

cdr3_length: 15
clone_size: -
j_call: TRBJ2-2
d_call: -
v_call: TRBV6-5
cdr3_aa: CASRTDRSNTGELFF
cdr3_nt: TGTGCCAGCAGGACGGACAGATCGAACACCGGGGAGCTGTTTTTT

cdr3_length: 13
clone_size: few
j_call: TRBJ1-2
d_call: -
v_call: TRBV5-4
cdr3_aa: CASSLAGNYGYTF
cdr3_nt: TGTGCCAGCAGCTTGGCAGGGAACTATGGCTACACCTTC

cdr3_length: 16
clone_size: -
j_call: TRBJ2-6
d_call: -
v_call: TRBV5-6
cdr3_aa: CASSFGQYSGANVLTF
cdr3_nt: TGTGCCAGCAGCTTCGGACAGTACTCTGGGGCCAACGTCCTGACTTTC

cdr3_length: 16
clone_size: -
j_call: TRBJ1-1
d_call: -
v_call: TRBV11-2
cdr3_aa: CASSRQFRVRNTEAFF
cdr3_nt: TGTGCCAGCAGCCGACAGTTCAGGGTTAGGAACACTGAAGCTTTCTTT

cdr3_length: 13
clone_size: -
j_call: TRBJ1-4
d_call: TRBD1
v_call: TRBV29-1
cdr3_aa: CSVGTGINEKLFF
cdr3_nt: TGCAGCGTTGGGACAGGGATTAATGAAAAACTGTTTTTT

cdr3_length: 14
clone_size: -
j_call: TRBJ2-5
d_call: -
v_call: TRBV7-6
cdr3_aa: CASSLMGSQETQYF
cdr3_nt: TGTGCCAGCAGCTTAATGGGCAGCCAAGAGACCCAGTACTTC

cdr3_length: 13
clone_size: -
j_call: TRBJ2-5
d_call: -
v_call: TRBV5-1
cdr3_aa: CASSSTRLETQYF
cdr3_nt: TGCGCCAGCAGCTCCACCAGGCTTGAGACCCAGTACTTC

cdr3_length: 19
clone_size: -
j_call: TRBJ2-7
d_call: TRBD1
v_call: TRBV6-1
cdr3_aa: CASSESRGQGASFPYEQYF
cdr3_nt: TGTGCCAGCAGTGAAAGCCGAGGGCAGGGGGCCTCCTTCCCCTACGAGCAGTACTTC

cdr3_length: 13
clone_size: once
j_call: TRBJ1-1
d_call: TRBD1
v_call: TRBV6-5
cdr3_aa: CATGRTGALEAFF
cdr3_nt: TGTGCCACCGGCCGGACAGGGGCCTTGGAAGCTTTCTTT

cdr3_length: 15
clone_size: -
j_call: TRBJ2-2
d_call: TRBD1
v_call: TRBV6-1
cdr3_aa: CASSRTGVNTGELFF
cdr3_nt: TGTGCCAGCAGTAGGACAGGGGTGAACACCGGGGAGCTGTTTTTT

cdr3_length: 14
clone_size: -
j_call: TRBJ1-5
d_call: -
v_call: TRBV7-2
cdr3_aa: CASSVQDSNQPQHF
cdr3_nt: TGTGCCAGCAGCGTTCAGGATAGCAATCAGCCCCAGCATTTT

cdr3_length: 17
clone_size: -
j_call: TRBJ2-2
d_call: TRBD2
v_call: TRBV9
cdr3_aa: CASSFLGTSSNTGELFF
cdr3_nt: TGTGCCAGCAGCTTCCTTGGGACTAGCTCGAACACCGGGGAGCTGTTTTTT

cdr3_length: 11
clone_size: once
j_call: TRBJ2-7
d_call: TRBD2
v_call: TRBV27
cdr3_aa: CARPTGGEQYF
cdr3_nt: TGTGCCAGACCTACGGGGGGGGAGCAGTACTTC

cdr3_length: 16
clone_size: -
j_call: TRBJ1-1
d_call: -
v_call: TRBV27
cdr3_aa: CASSFQGFGRNTEAFF
cdr3_nt: TGTGCCAGCAGTTTCCAGGGTTTCGGGAGAAACACTGAAGCTTTCTTT

cdr3_length: 14
clone_size: -
j_call: TRBJ1-1
d_call: -
v_call: TRBV27
cdr3_aa: CASSSGLRVAEAFF
cdr3_nt: TGTGCCAGCAGTTCCGGACTAAGGGTGGCTGAAGCTTTCTTT

cdr3_length: 15
clone_size: -
j_call: TRBJ1-2
d_call: TRBD1
v_call: TRBV30
cdr3_aa: CAWSVGGTANYGYTF
cdr3_nt: TGTGCCTGGAGTGTAGGTGGGACAGCTAACTATGGCTACACCTTC

cdr3_length: 15
clone_size: once
j_call: TRBJ1-3
d_call: -
v_call: TRBV15
cdr3_aa: CATSTGRETRNTIYF
cdr3_nt: TGTGCCACCAGCACAGGGCGGGAGACAAGAAACACCATATATTTT

cdr3_length: 15
clone_size: -
j_call: TRBJ1-5
d_call: TRBD1
v_call: TRBV6-1
cdr3_aa: CASSEWDRENQPQHF
cdr3_nt: TGTGCCAGCAGTGAATGGGACAGGGAGAATCAGCCCCAGCATTTT